The 14 T cell receptor beta chains below all came from one sample that was sequenced in a study of T cells of healthy individuals. TCRdb itself ran the 5' RACE reads through MiXCR, one entry per CDR3 protein. Here the sample spans 60,000 to 70,000 distinct CDR3 sequences, 15% to 20% being singletons. The source is a human donor in good health.

This clonotype has at least ten counts. The chain employs TRBV12-3 or TRBV12-4 and TRBJ1-5; no clear D gene. Trimming removed 5 bases at V and 9 bases at J, with 11 bases between. The CDR3 extends over 12 amino acids. CDR3 sequence (DNA): TGTGCCAGCAGTACGGCGGTAGGGCCCCAGCATTTT. Translation: CASSTAVGPQHF.

This clonotype was seen repeatedly, ten times or more. The CDR3 here is CASRLQGATGQPQHF. In nucleotides, the CDR3 is TGTGCCAGCAGGCTTCAGGGGGCCACAGGGCAGCCCCAGCATTTT. This sequence joins TRBV28 and TRBJ1-5; 8 nucleotides line up with TRBD1. J lost 7 bases, V lost 6 bases, and 11 bases had no gene match. This CDR3 comprises 15 residues. From germline, CDR1 is MDHEN and CDR2 SYDVKM.

This chain joins TRBV12-3 or TRBV12-4 and TRBJ1-5, with D perhaps matching TRBD1 (6 bases). V was cut by 3 bases and J by 4 bases, with 22 bases left in between. The CDR3 totals 18 residues. The chain's CDR3 is CASSFPVYISTGNQPQHF. CDR3 coding DNA: TGTGCCAGCAGTTTCCCCGTATATATATCAACAGGGAATCAGCCCCAGCATTTT.

This clonotype occurred many times. The chain couples TRBV20-1 to TRBJ1-4, with 11 nucleotides matching TRBD1. With 6 bases clipped from V and 0 bases from J, the junction kept 3 bases outside the gene matches. This CDR3 spans 15 amino acids. The germline V gene has CDR1 DFQATT and CDR2 SNEGSKA (reference sequence). CDR3 in amino acids: CSAGQGGATNEKLFF. CDR3 coding DNA: TGCAGTGCGGGACAGGGGGGAGCAACTAATGAAAAACTGTTTTTT.

This clonotype was seen repeatedly, ten times or more. This chain links TRBV30 with TRBJ2-2, with TRBD2 matching over 7 bases. Germline trimming cut 4 bases from V and 2 bases from J; bases unmatched to any gene: 4. This CDR3 is built from 14 residues. Germline CDR1 GTSNPN, CDR2 SVGIG (reference sequence). The CDR3 protein is CAWTSGSNTGELFF. The CDR3 DNA follows: TGTGCCTGGACTAGCGGCTCTAACACCGGGGAGCTGTTTTTT. The whole variable domain, filled in from reference TRBV30 and TRBJ2-2, reads SQTIHQWPATLVQPVGSPLSLECTVEGTSNPNLYWYRQAAGRGLQLLFYSVGIGQISSEVPQNLSASRPQDRQFILSSKKLLLSDSGFYLCAWTSGSNTGELFFGEGSRLTVL.

The chain combines TRBV4-1 with TRBJ2-7, with 7 bases identical to TRBD2. The length of the CDR3 is 14 residues. With 3 bases clipped from V and 0 bases from J, the junction kept 2 bases outside the gene matches. Germline V gene data show CDR1 as MGHRA and CDR2 as YSYEKL. CDR3 sequence: CASSQRESSYEQYF. The CDR3 bases are TGCGCCAGCAGCCAGCGGGAGAGCTCCTACGAGCAGTACTTC.

This clonotype was seen repeatedly, ten times or more. The chain combines TRBV4-2 with TRBJ2-5; possible D gene TRBD1, 5 bases. This CDR3 comprises 13 residues. The germline CDR1 and CDR2 sequences are LGHNA and YNFKEQ. Deletions cut 3 bases from V and 4 bases from J, with 9 bases between. The CDR3 DNA is TGTGCCAGCAGCCAGGATAGGGGAGAGACCCAGTACTTC. Translation: CASSQDRGETQYF.

The J gene is TRBJ2-5, the V gene TRBV4-1; D may be TRBD1 or TRBD2 (6 bases each). Trimming cost V 7 bases and J 4 bases, with 16 bases left between them. This CDR3 has 14 amino acids. The V gene's germline CDR1 is MGHRA and CDR2 YSYEKL. The CDR3 DNA reads TGCGCCAGCACGCCCTCCGGGGGCTCAGAGACCCAGTACTTC. Translating it yields CASTPSGGSETQYF.

The V and J genes are TRBV5-1 and TRBJ2-7; 10 nucleotides line up with TRBD1. Germline V gene lookup returns CDR1 SGHRS and CDR2 YFSETQ. The CDR3 is 14 amino acids. V trimming: 4 bases; J trimming: 5 bases; junction bases outside the gene matches: 6. The CDR3 reads CASSTGQGVNEQYF. CDR3 DNA: TGCGCCAGCAGCACTGGACAGGGGGTCAACGAGCAGTACTTC.

The chain combines TRBV12-3 or TRBV12-4 with TRBJ1-2; the match to TRBD1 covers 8 bases. V trimming: 5 bases; J trimming: 4 bases; junction bases outside the gene matches: 3. The CDR3 totals 13 residues. In nucleotides, the CDR3 is TGTGCCAGCAGTCCCACAGGGGGCTATGGCTACACCTTC. It translates to CASSPTGGYGYTF.

The V and J genes are TRBV6-8 and TRBJ2-3; TRBD2 matches 8 bases. Germline CDR1 reads MNHGY; CDR2 reads SAAAGT. This CDR3 has 17 amino acids. After removal of 0 bases from V and 5 bases from J, the junction contained 10 bases not matched to a gene. The CDR3 protein is CASSYSTRLAPIDTQYF. The CDR3 region has the DNA TGTGCCAGCAGTTACTCCACTCGACTAGCGCCCATAGATACGCAGTATTTT.

At least ten counts were recorded for this clonotype. V is TRBV29-1 and J is TRBJ2-1, with TRBD2 matching over 10 bases. The germline V gene encodes CDR1 SQVTM and CDR2 ANQGSEA. The CDR3 has 14 amino acids. The junction had 10 bases not matched to a gene; V was cut back by 7 bases and J by 7 bases. The chain's CDR3 is CSATAGGPLNEQFF. In nucleotides, the CDR3 is TGCAGCGCCACAGCGGGAGGGCCTTTAAATGAGCAGTTCTTC.

The CDR3 bases are TGTGCCACCAGCAGACCACTCGTTCTTGGGGGTGGTGACTATGGCTACACCTTC. Protein sequence: CATSRPLVLGGGDYGYTF. The chain has TRBV15 and TRBJ1-2, with a tentative D call TRBD1 (5 bases). There are 18 residues in the CDR3. V shed 2 bases and J shed 3 bases, with 22 bases lying between them. Per germline, CDR1 LNHNV and CDR2 YYDKDF (reference sequence). The variable domain in full, completed from reference TRBV15 and TRBJ1-2, reads DAMVIQNPRYQVTQFGKPVTLSCSQTLNHNVMYWYQQKSSQAPKLLFHYYDKDFNNEADTPDNFQSRRPNTSFCFLDIRSPGLGDTAMYLCATSRPLVLGGGDYGYTFGSGTRLTVV.

The table lists this clonotype with many counts. The chain links TRBV3-1 to TRBJ2-3; D might be TRBD2 (5 bases). CDR3 length equals 17 residues. Trimming took 1 base from V and 2 from J, leaving 16 bases between them. Germline V gives CDR1 LGHDT, CDR2 YNNKEL (reference sequence). CDR3 residues: CASSQGFLALFTDTQYF. CDR3 bases: TGTGCCAGCAGCCAAGGTTTCCTAGCCTTATTCACAGATACGCAGTATTTT.